This is a list of T cell receptor beta chains from one sample in a study of glioma-infiltrating T cells. TCRdb passed the multiplex PCR reads through MiXCR, listing each CDR3 protein once. The sample comprises some 160,000 distinct CDR3 sequences, about 40% of which are singletons, and roughly 5.2% rests with the top ten. The specimen was glioma tissue, nonneoplastic brain tissue, or PBMCs (not recorded which). These receptors all stem from a human donor with low-grade glioma or glioblastoma, undergoing nonglioma brain surgery, or in good health (not recorded which). Both conserved end residues are part of each CDR3. The order of the fields is J gene, D gene, V gene, clone size, CDR3 protein, CDR3 DNA. A D gene is named only where the DNA matches it firmly. A clone size is listed for some rows: how often the clone was seen (once, few, many), or a class if it is expanded.

>TRBJ2-1|NA|TRBV15|many
CATSRARVDEQFF
TGTGCCACCAGCAGGGCACGGGTGGATGAGCAGTTCTTC
>TRBJ1-2|NA|TRBV12-3/TRBV12-4|few
CASSLASGFYGYTF
TGTGCCAGCAGTTTAGCTTCGGGGTTTTACGGCTACACCTTC
>TRBJ2-1|TRBD2|TRBV28|NA
CASSLQRDSHNEKFF
TGTGCCAGCAGTTTACAGCGGGACTCCCACAATGAGAAGTTCTTC
>TRBJ1-5|NA|TRBV12-3/TRBV12-4|many
CASKKTGLNQPQHF
TGTGCCAGCAAAAAGACAGGCCTCAATCAGCCCCAGCATTTT
>TRBJ2-1|NA|TRBV28|many
CASSSSGLGAGDEQFF
NA
>TRBJ2-7|NA|TRBV4-1|NA
CASSQDRSNEQYF
TGCGCCAGCAGCCAAGACAGGAGCAACGAGCAGTACTTC
>TRBJ2-5|NA|TRBV6-2/TRBV6-3|NA
CATTGTEWTQYF
TGTGCCACGACCGGGACTGAGTGGACCCAGTACTTC
>TRBJ2-3|NA|TRBV2|few
CASSEGLAVTDTQYF
TGTGCCAGCAGTGAAGGTCTAGCCGTCACAGATACGCAGTATTTT
>TRBJ1-6|NA|TRBV29-1|few
CSVALEENSPLHF
TGCAGCGTTGCTCTGGAAGAAAATTCACCCCTCCACTTT
>TRBJ2-5|NA|TRBV7-2|NA
CASSPFGGPYGENQYF
TGTGCCAGCAGCCCGTTCGGAGGGCCATACGGAGAGAACCAGTACTTC
>TRBJ1-2|TRBD1|TRBV20-1|NA
CSRDREDQRGGYNF
TGCAGCCGGGACAGGGAGGACCAACGGGGAGGCTACAACTTC
>TRBJ1-3|NA|TRBV5-4|NA
CASIPGQISGNTIYF
TGTGCCAGCATCCCAGGACAGATCTCTGGAAACACCATATATTTT
>TRBJ1-1|TRBD1|TRBV12-3/TRBV12-4|few
CASSYGTGSSYSAFF
TGTGCCAGCAGTTACGGGACAGGTAGTTCGTACTCGGCTTTCTTT
>TRBJ2-2|TRBD2|TRBV5-4|NA
CASSPGTIRELFF
TGTGCCAGCAGCCCCGGGACTATAAGGGAGCTGTTTTTT
>TRBJ2-3|TRBD1|TRBV20-1|many
CSARSGQGSVNTQYF
TGCAGTGCTAGATCGGGACAGGGGTCGGTAAATACGCAGTATTTT
>TRBJ1-6|NA|TRBV11-2|NA
CASSPDFGDNSPLHF
TGTGCCAGCAGCCCGGACTTTGGGGATAATTCACCCCTCCACTTT
>TRBJ2-3|TRBD2|TRBV28|many
CASSRDGLAGDDTDTQYF
TGTGCCAGCAGTAGAGACGGACTAGCGGGTGACGACACAGATACGCAGTATTTT
>TRBJ2-4|TRBD2|TRBV27|many
CARRRRETKNIQYF
TGTGCCAGAAGGCGGCGGGAGACCAAAAACATTCAGTACTTC
>TRBJ2-1|TRBD1|TRBV7-2|NA
CASRKNRGRSYNEQFF
TGTGCCAGCAGAAAAAACAGGGGGAGATCGTACAATGAGCAGTTCTTC
>TRBJ2-7|NA|TRBV2|NA
CASSGQISYEQYF
TGTGCCAGCAGTGGCCAAATCTCCTACGAGCAGTACTTC
>TRBJ2-7|NA|TRBV20-1|NA
CSADSRGNEQYF
TGCAGTGCTGATTCAAGGGGGAACGAGCAGTACTTC